Listed here are 6 T cell receptor beta chains from one sample, sequenced in a study of tumor-infiltrating lymphocytes in primary liver carcinoma. Co-extraction of RNA and DNA was performed on roughly 17-32 mg of unsorted bulk tissue. Constant-region priming of roughly 490 ng total RNA yielded TCR beta cDNA. Sequencing libraries for TCR beta derived from three nested multiplex PCR rounds that used slightly modified ARM-PCR. Each of the first two PCR rounds ran roughly 10 cycles with TRBV1-TRBV30 forward and C-beta reverse primers. TCRdb independently ran MiXCR on the multiplex PCR reads; one entry per CDR3 protein. This sample has 90,000 to 100,000 distinct CDR3 sequences, with around 63% found just once. Input material: liver tumor tissue from sampling region 5. Subset reported: tumor region T5, tumor centre. Receptors originate from a woman aged 60-75 years with primary liver carcinoma and hepatitis B virus infection.

The chain has TRBV11-2 and TRBJ2-1; D is unresolved. CDR1 is SGHAT, CDR2 FQNNGV, per germline. The CDR3 extends over 11 amino acids. V lost 7 bases and J 16 bases, leaving 17 bases between the germline ends. This CDR3 is CASNLALMPFF. DNA for the CDR3: TGTGCCAGCAACTTGGCTTTGATGCCCTTCTTC.

The chain uses TRBV11-3 and TRBJ2-1; 10 bases line up with TRBD2. CDR1 and CDR2 from the germline V gene are SGHNT and YENEEA. CDR3 length equals 15 residues. As DNA, the CDR3 is TGTGTCGGCAGCTTAGGAACTAGCGGGAATCTTGAGCAGTTCTTC. Encoded protein: CVGSLGTSGNLEQFF.

This clonotype was detected once. One end of the junction is discordant with germline, which a read error may explain. The chain recombines TRBV4-2 with TRBJ2-2, with 10 positions matching TRBD2. This CDR3 contains 17 residues. From germline, CDR1 is LGHNA and CDR2 YNFKEQ. The CDR3 DNA sequence: TGTGCCAGCAGCCCCCGAGGACTAGCGGTAAACACCGGGGGGCTGTTTTTT. Its protein is CASSPRGLAVNTGGLFF.

The genes are TRBV11-2 and TRBJ2-2, with D maybe TRBD2 (5 bases). The V gene's germline CDR1 is SGHAT and CDR2 FQNNGV. The CDR3 is made up of 15 amino acids. Trimming shortened V by 6 bases and J by 7 bases, and 18 bases separated the two germline ends. The CDR3 here is CASSPPQGLSGELFF. The CDR3 DNA reads as TGTGCCAGCAGTCCTCCGCAAGGACTGAGCGGGGAGCTGTTTTTT.

Notes on this clonotype: This may stem from a read error, because a much larger clone lies one nucleotide away. The rearrangement joins TRBV5-6 to TRBJ1-5, with TRBD1 identical over 7 bases. This CDR3 has 14 amino acids. Germline CDR1 reads SGHDT; CDR2 reads YYEEEE. CDR3 in amino acids: CASSWGGGLQPRHF. DNA for the CDR3: TGTGCCAGCAGCTGGGGAGGGGGCTTACAGCCCCGGCATTTT.

As concerns this clonotype: Since the CDR3 does not end with the conserved phenylalanine or tryptophan, this likely comes from a read error. No DNA is shown, since the ends of the CDR3 on it are uncertain; the CDR3 is the one TCRdb lists. CDR3 residues: CSVQHDRNTEAFC. The chain has TRBV29-1 and TRBJ1-1. Germline loops: CDR1 SQVTM, CDR2 ANQGSEA. The CDR3 is 13 residues long, counting both termini.